The clone carrying this T cell receptor (beta chain) was recorded at least ten times. Its antigen is not known. The data were taken from a study of T cells in Graves' hyperthyroidism and ophthalmopathy. Study-wide findings and caveats: Stable hyperthyroidism was separated from ophthalmopathy by a model based on 13 V-J features. Most expanded thyroid clonotypes above 0.001 also appeared in blood.

Germline CDR1 reads SGHRS; CDR2 reads YFSETQ. J gave up 6 bases and V 2 bases, and 7 bases lay outside the gene matches. The CDR3 sequence is 14 residues long. Uncontrolled infection, other autoimmune disease, pregnancy or lactation excluded patients. Authors of the study amplified TCR beta CDR3 regions from RNA transcripts. The HTBI primer set served for first-round RT-PCR of the TCR CDR3. TCRdb re-derived calls from the multiplex PCR reads in MiXCR, one entry per CDR3 protein. The table has a few hundred thousand distinct CDR3 sequences, approximately 44% seen once. Specimen: peripheral blood or thyroid tissue (not recorded which). The genes are TRBV5-1 and TRBJ2-7; 8 nucleotides match TRBD1. The sequence came from an adult woman with Graves' disease, either hyperthyroidism or ophthalmopathy (not recorded which). DNA of the CDR3: TGCGCCAGCAGCTTAGGGACAGGAGGAGGCGAGCAGTACTTC. Translating gives CASSLGTGGGEQYF.